This T cell receptor beta chain comes out of a study of OX40 agonist ivuxolimab in advanced cancers. The overall study: Dosing consisted of intravenous ivuxolimab at 0.01 to 10 mg/kg every 2 weeks. Melanoma, hepatocellular carcinoma, head and neck or renal cell cancer occurred in dose-escalation patients.

The CDR3 runs to 14 residues. CDR1 and CDR2 from the germline V gene are LGHNA and YSLEER. Trimming took 0 bases from V and 1 from J, leaving 7 bases between them. General study results and limits: By week 6 at 0.1 to 3.0 mg/kg, blood CD4+ and CD8+ T cells had expanded clonally.

TCRdb's copy holds only in-frame clones and misses some; the assay was immunoSEQ multiplex PCR. Among tens of thousands of clones, about nine tenths were seen once, and the ten largest hold 3.4%. With regard to this clone: What it recognizes is unknown.

The material was CD4+ or CD8+ T cells sorted from blood, obtained in a trial of the OX40 agonist ivuxolimab. The clonotype comes from an adult with an advanced solid tumor such as melanoma, head and neck, liver or kidney cancer. This sequence joins TRBV4-3 and TRBJ2-7, with TRBD1 as a possible D gene (5 bases). CDR3 DNA: TGCGCCAGCAGCCAAGATCAGGGTTCCTACGAGCAGTACTTC. It yields the protein CASSQDQGSYEQYF.